This TCR beta chain was identified during a study of T-cell memory formation after mild COVID-19 (dated by TCRdb to the early 2020s). A note on the overall study: TCR sequence clusters from the two donors were largely donor specific. T-cell clones expanding and contracting after mild COVID-19 in a couple of donors were tracked by longitudinal TCRalpha and TCRbeta repertoire sequencing. The cohort comprised two young, previously healthy adult volunteers, one female and one male.

Taken from the germline V gene, the CDR1 and CDR2 loops are SGHTA and FQGNSA. The cysteine opens and the phenylalanine closes a CDR3 of 14 amino acids. The entry retains the CDR3 DNA only, 42 bases that are in frame from base 1. V has 5 bases trimmed and J has 6 bases trimmed; junction bases matching no gene number 6. PBMCs were isolated by Ficoll-Paque density gradient centrifugation. TCRdb lists the instrument as Illumina NovaSeq 6000. TCRalpha and TCRbeta cDNA libraries were constructed by 5'RACE with constant-segment primers, with sample barcodes and unique molecular identifiers being introduced. Trizol reagent was used to extract RNA from every sample. The libraries were amplified in two PCR steps, and the second step added a second sample barcode and Illumina TruSeq adapters. Libraries were sequenced on an Illumina NovaSeq with 2 x 150 bp paired-end reads. For the original study's pipeline: Demultiplexing of reads and collapsing into UMI-guided consensus sequences were performed with migec v1.2.7. Using mixcr v2.1.11, the UMI consensuses were aligned to TRA and TRB V and J templates and assembled into clonotypes. Expanded or contracted clonotypes were those called significant by both edgeR and NoisET, with noise models trained on biological replicates. For edgeR calls, the cutoffs were a false discovery rate-adjusted p below 0.01 and a log2 fold-change threshold of 1. PCA with hierarchical clustering of max-normalized trajectories of the 1000 most abundant clonotypes was used as exploratory dynamics analysis. The CD4 or CD8 phenotype of responding clones was assigned using the separately sequenced CD4+ and CD8+ repertoires. The public reads were quality trimmed at Q25 with fastp and then assembled into clones with MiXCR by TCRdb, keeping productive beta chains. When rows share a CDR3 protein, they turn into one entry using the most common DNA and genes. TCRdb, rather than the study authors, made the V and J calls. The table for this sample lists about 390,000 distinct CDR3 sequences; more than 15% of them were counted only once. Roughly 21% of the sample comes from the top ten.

This clonotype was observed many times. It lacks a known antigen. One base away there is no much larger clone; base qualities are not given. The paper's findings and limits, for the study overall: Contracting CD4+ clones were located mainly in the CM and EM memory subsets, whereas CD8+ clones were found to be enriched in EMRA. Clones contracting from day 15 to 85 had balanced CD4/CD8 phenotypes, while a second wave expanding from day 15 to 37 was biased towards CD4+. The second-wave clones that peaked on day 37 were not confirmed to be SARS-CoV-2 specific. Some responding clones were detected in pre-infection memory, which suggested that pre-existing cross-reactive memory T cells had joined the SARS-CoV-2 response. Only a couple of mild cases were covered by the study, and larger cohorts that include severe cases with pre-infection samples were considered necessary.

The TCR sequence derives from a man aged 18-30 years who had mild COVID-19 (a few samples of this study predate the infection). The sample titles of this study are shuffled in the database, so cell type and time point are left out; the donor was told from shared clones. The chain uses TRBV7-2 and TRBJ2-1; the central 8 bases match TRBD1. The specimen sequenced was PBMCs or a T cell subset sorted from them (not recorded which). The bases read TGTGCCAGCAGCGGGACAGGTGGTCGCAATGAGCAGTTCTTC. Protein translation: CASSGTGGRNEQFF.